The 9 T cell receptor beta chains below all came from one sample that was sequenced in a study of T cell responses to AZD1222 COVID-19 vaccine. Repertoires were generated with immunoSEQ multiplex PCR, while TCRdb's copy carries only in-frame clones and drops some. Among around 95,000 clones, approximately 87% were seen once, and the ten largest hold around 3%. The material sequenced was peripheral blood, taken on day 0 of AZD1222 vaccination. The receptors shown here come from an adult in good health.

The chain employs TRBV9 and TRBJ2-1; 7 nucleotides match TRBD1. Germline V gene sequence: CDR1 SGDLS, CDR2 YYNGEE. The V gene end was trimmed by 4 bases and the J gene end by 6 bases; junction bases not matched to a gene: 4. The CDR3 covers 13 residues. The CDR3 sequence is CASSRAGGNEQFF. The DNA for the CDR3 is TGTGCCAGCAGCCGCGCAGGGGGCAATGAGCAGTTCTTC. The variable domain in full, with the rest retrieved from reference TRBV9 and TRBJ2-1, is DSGVTQTPKHLITATGQRVTLRCSPRSGDLSVYWYQQSLDQGLQFLIQYYNGEERAKGNILERFSAQQFPDLHSELNLSSLELGDSALYFCASSRAGGNEQFFGPGTRLTVL.

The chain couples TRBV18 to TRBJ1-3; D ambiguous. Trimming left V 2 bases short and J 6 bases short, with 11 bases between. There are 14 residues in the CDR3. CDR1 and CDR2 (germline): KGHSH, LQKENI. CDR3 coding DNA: TGTGCCAGCTCACCAGCACGGCAGCTAAACACCATATATTTT. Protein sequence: CASSPARQLNTIYF.

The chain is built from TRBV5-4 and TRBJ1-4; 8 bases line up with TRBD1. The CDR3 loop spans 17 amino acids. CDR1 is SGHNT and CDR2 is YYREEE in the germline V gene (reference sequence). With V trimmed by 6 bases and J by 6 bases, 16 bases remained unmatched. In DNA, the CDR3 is TGTGCCAGCACACGGACAGGGTCTGTTGGGGGACATGAAAAACTGTTTTTT. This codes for CASTRTGSVGGHEKLFF.

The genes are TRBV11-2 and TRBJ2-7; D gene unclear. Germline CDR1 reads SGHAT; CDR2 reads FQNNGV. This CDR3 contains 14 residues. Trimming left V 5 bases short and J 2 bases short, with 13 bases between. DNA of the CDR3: TGTGCCAGCAGCCCCAAACCCGGACCCTACGAGCAGTACTTC. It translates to CASSPKPGPYEQYF. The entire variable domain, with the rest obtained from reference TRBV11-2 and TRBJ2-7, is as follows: EAGVAQSPRYKIIEKRQSVAFWCNPISGHATLYWYQQILGQGPKLLIQFQNNGVVDDSQLPKDRFSAERLKGVDSTLKIQPAKLEDSAVYLCASSPKPGPYEQYFGPGTRLTVT.

The CDR3 loop is CASRSSYNSPLHF. DNA for the CDR3: TGTGCCAGCAGGAGCTCCTATAATTCACCCCTCCACTTT. This sequence joins TRBV7-2 and TRBJ1-6; D is undetermined. Per the germline V gene, CDR1 is SGHTA and CDR2 is FQGNSA. This CDR3 has 13 residues. V lost 6 bases, J lost 0 bases, and 3 bases lay in between. Complete variable domain (other parts from reference TRBV7-2 and TRBJ1-6): GAGVSQSPSNKVTEKGKDVELRCDPISGHTALYWYRQSLGQGLEFLIYFQGNSAPDKSGLPSDRFSAERTGGSVSTLTIQRTQQEDSAVYLCASRSSYNSPLHFGNGTRLTVT.

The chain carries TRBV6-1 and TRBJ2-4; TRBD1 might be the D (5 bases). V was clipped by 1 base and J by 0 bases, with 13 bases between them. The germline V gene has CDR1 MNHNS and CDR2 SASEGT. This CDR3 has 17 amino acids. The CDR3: CASSEVDRGLAKNIQYF. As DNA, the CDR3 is TGTGCCAGCAGTGAAGTAGACAGAGGTTTAGCCAAAAACATTCAGTACTTC.

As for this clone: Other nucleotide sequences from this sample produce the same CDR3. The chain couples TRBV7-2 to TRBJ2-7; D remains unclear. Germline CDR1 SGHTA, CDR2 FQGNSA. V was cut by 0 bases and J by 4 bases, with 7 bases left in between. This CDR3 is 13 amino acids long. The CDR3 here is CASSLASRYEQYF. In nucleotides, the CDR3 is TGTGCCAGCAGCTTAGCTAGTAGGTACGAGCAGTACTTC.

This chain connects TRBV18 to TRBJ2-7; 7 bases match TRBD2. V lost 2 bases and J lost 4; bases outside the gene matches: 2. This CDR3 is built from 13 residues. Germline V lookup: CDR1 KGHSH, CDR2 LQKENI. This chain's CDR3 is CASSPGGGYEQYF. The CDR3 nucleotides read TGTGCCAGCTCACCAGGGGGGGGATACGAGCAGTACTTC.

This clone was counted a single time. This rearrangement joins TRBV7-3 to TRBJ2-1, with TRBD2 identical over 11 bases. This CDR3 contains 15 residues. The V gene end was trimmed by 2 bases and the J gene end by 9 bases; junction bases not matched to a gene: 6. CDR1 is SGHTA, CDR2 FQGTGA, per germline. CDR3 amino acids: CASSLLAGGRGEQFF. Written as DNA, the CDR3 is TGTGCCAGCAGCTTACTAGCGGGAGGTAGGGGTGAGCAGTTCTTC.